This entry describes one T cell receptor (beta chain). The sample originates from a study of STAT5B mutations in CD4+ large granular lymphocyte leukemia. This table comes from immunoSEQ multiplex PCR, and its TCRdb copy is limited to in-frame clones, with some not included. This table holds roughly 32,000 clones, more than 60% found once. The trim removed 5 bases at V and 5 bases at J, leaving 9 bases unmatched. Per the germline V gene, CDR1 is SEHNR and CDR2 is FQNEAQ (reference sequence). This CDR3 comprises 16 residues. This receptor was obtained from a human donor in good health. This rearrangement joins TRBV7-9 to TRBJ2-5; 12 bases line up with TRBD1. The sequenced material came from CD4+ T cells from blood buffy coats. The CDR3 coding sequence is TGTGCCAGCAGCCCGGGGACAGGGGGCGTAGAGGAGACCCAGTACTTC. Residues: CASSPGTGGVEETQYF.